This is a list of T cell receptor beta chains from one sample in a study of T-cell reconstitution after alpha-beta-depleted transplantation in children. MiXCR was run by TCRdb on the PCR reads, yielding one entry per CDR3 protein. Of a few hundred thousand distinct CDR3 sequences in the sample, 20% to 30% were seen once. This material consisted of PBMCs, taken before TCRalphabeta/CD19-depleted stem cell transplant. The receptors were sampled from a boy under two years old with Wiskott-Aldrich syndrome, due to receive a stem cell transplant. Each CDR3 is given with its conserved first and last residue. The D gene is left open where the match is weak. Only part of the rows carry a size: once, few, many, or a class if the clone is expanded.

d_call j_call clone_size v_call cdr3_nt cdr3_aa
TRBD1 TRBJ2-1 . TRBV25-1 TGTGCCAGCAGTGACTCTGGACAGGGGGGCTCCTACAATGAGCAGTTCTTC CASSDSGQGGSYNEQFF
TRBD2 TRBJ2-1 few TRBV6-1 TGTGCCAGCACACGGACTAGCGGGAGTAATGAGCAGTTCTTC CASTRTSGSNEQFF
. TRBJ2-1 . TRBV10-2 TGCGCCAGCAGGAAGGACAGATCCTACAATGAGCAGTTCTTC CASRKDRSYNEQFF
. TRBJ2-5 . TRBV21-1 TGTGCCAGCACGGCCCCTCCAGCGGGAGTACTAGAGACCCAGTACTTC CASTAPPAGVLETQYF
TRBD2 TRBJ2-4 . TRBV20-1 TGCAGTGCATTCGGACTAGCCGGAGCCATTCAGTACTTC CSAFGLAGAIQYF
. TRBJ2-1 few TRBV5-1 TGCGCCAGCAACAAGGGTCTTTCCTACAATGAGCAGTTCTTC CASNKGLSYNEQFF
. TRBJ1-4 . TRBV15 TGTGCCACCAGCAGAGATCCTTGGTGGGAGGCAACTAATGAAAAACTGTTTTTT CATSRDPWWEATNEKLFF
. TRBJ1-1 few TRBV11-2 TGTGCCAGCAGCTCACCCGCGGGAGTGAACACTGAAGCTTTCTTT CASSSPAGVNTEAFF
. TRBJ1-4 . TRBV6-5 TGTGCCAGCAGTTACTGGACGTCAGGGGAAAAACTGTTTTTT CASSYWTSGEKLFF
TRBD2 TRBJ2-7 . TRBV5-1 TGCGCCAGCAGCTTGTTCGGCGGGAGCTCCTACGAGCAGTACTTC CASSLFGGSSYEQYF
. TRBJ1-6 . TRBV12-3/TRBV12-4 TGTGCCAGCAGAATGAGCTCCTATAATTCACCCCTCCACTTT CASRMSSYNSPLHF
TRBD2 TRBJ2-3 many TRBV7-9 TGTGCCAGCAGCCGAGCGGGATCCACAGATACGCAGTATTTT CASSRAGSTDTQYF
TRBD1 TRBJ1-1 few TRBV5-1 TGCGCCAGCAGCTTCGACAGGGGGCGACTGAACACTGAAGCTTTCTTT CASSFDRGRLNTEAFF
. TRBJ2-5 . TRBV7-9 TGTGCCAGCAGCTCCCCCTCGAGGGCGGCCCAGTACTTC CASSSPSRAAQYF
TRBD2 TRBJ2-1 once TRBV20-1 TGCAGTGCTAGAGATCGGCGACTAGCGGTCCTTAATGAGCAGTTCTTC CSARDRRLAVLNEQFF
. TRBJ1-1 few TRBV5-1 TGCGCCAGCAGTGTTCCGGGACGGAAGAACACTGAAGCTTTCTTT CASSVPGRKNTEAFF
. TRBJ2-5 few TRBV18 TGTGCCAGCTCACCAGTGGCAGGGGATTTACAAGAGACCCAGTACTTC CASSPVAGDLQETQYF
. TRBJ1-4 . TRBV7-9 TGTGCCAGCAGCGTCATGGGTGTGATTAATGAAAAACTGTTTTTT CASSVMGVINEKLFF
TRBD2 TRBJ2-1 . TRBV5-1 TGCGCCAGCAGACTAGCGGGCAAGTACAATGAGCAGTTCTTC CASRLAGKYNEQFF
TRBD2 TRBJ2-7 few TRBV7-9 TGTGCCAGCAGCTTAATGGGGGGGGACGAGCAGTACTTC CASSLMGGDEQYF